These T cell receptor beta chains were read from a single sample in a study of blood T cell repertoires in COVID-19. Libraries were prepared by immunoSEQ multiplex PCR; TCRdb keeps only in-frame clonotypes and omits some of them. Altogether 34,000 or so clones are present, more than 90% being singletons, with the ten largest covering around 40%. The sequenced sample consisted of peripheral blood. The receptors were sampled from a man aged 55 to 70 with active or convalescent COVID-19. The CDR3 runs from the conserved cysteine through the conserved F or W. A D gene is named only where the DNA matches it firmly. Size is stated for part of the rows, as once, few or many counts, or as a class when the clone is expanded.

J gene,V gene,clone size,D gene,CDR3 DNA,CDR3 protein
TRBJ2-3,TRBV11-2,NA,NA,TGTGCCAGCAGCTTAGGGCTAGCCTACCCAGATACGCAGTATTTT,CASSLGLAYPDTQYF
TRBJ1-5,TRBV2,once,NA,TGTGCCAGCAGTGAGGAGGGAAGCAATCAGCCCCAGCATTTT,CASSEEGSNQPQHF
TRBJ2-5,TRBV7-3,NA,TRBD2,TGTGCCAGCAGCTTCCTAGCGGGCCAAGAGACCCAGTACTTC,CASSFLAGQETQYF
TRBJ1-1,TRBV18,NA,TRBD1,TGTGCCAGCTCACCAGGACAGGCGAACACTGAAGCTTTCTTT,CASSPGQANTEAFF
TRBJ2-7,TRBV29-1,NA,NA,TGCAGCGTAGCACGGGACTGGCGAACCTACGAGCAGTACTTC,CSVARDWRTYEQYF
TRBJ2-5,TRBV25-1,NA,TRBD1,TGTGCCAGCAGTCCAGCCGGGACAGGGTCCGCGACCCAGTACTTC,CASSPAGTGSATQYF
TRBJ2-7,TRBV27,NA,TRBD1,TGTGCCAGCAGTTCCCCAGCCGACAGGGTACAGTACTTC,CASSSPADRVQYF
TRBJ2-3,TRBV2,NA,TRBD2,TGTGCCAGCAGTGCCAACGGGGGGGCGGCAGATACGCAGTATTTT,CASSANGGAADTQYF
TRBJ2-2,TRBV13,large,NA,TGTGCCAGCAGCCCCTCGGGTCTTACGAACACCGGGGAGCTGTTTTTT,CASSPSGLTNTGELFF
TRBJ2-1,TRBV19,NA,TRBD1,TGTGCCAGTAGTCCAGGGACAGGGGGCGGTGAGCAGTTCTTC,CASSPGTGGGEQFF
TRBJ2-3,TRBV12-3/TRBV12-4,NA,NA,TGTGCCAGCAGATGGGGCGATACGCAGTATTTT,CASRWGDTQYF
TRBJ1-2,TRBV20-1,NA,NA,TGCAGTGCTAGAGAGGGAGGAGGCTACACCTTC,CSAREGGGYTF
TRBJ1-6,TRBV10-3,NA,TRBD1,TGTGCCATCAGTGAGTTGCCGGGACAGAATTCACCCCTCCACTTT,CAISELPGQNSPLHF
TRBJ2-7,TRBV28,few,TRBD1,TGTGCCAGCAGTTTATCAGGGGGCCTATTCTACGAGCAGTACTTC,CASSLSGGLFYEQYF
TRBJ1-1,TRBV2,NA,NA,TGTGCCAGCAGTGAGGAACGGGGAGCTGAAGCTTTCTTT,CASSEERGAEAFF
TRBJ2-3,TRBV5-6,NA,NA,TGTGCCAGCAGCTTTGTAAGAAGGGGATTTTCCGATACGCAGTATTTT,CASSFVRRGFSDTQYF
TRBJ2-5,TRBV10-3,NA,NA,TGTGCCATCAGGGGCACAGAGCAAGAGACCCAGTACTTC,CAIRGTEQETQYF
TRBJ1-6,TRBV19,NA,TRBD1,TGTGCCAGTAATGACAGGGGCTATTCACCCCTCCACTTT,CASNDRGYSPLHF
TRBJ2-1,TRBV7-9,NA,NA,TGTGCCAGCAGCGCCCGAGGGGGTTGGACAGAGGGCGATGAGCAGTTCTTC,CASSARGGWTEGDEQFF
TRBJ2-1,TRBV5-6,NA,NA,TGTGCCAGCAGCTTGGAGGTTAGCGGTTCCTACAATGAGCAGTTCTTC,CASSLEVSGSYNEQFF
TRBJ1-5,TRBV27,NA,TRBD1,TGTGCCAGCAGTTTATGGGGGACAGGGGATATCGGTCAGCCCCAGCATTTT,CASSLWGTGDIGQPQHF
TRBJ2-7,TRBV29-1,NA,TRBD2,TGCAGCGTTGAAGATAGGGGACTAGAGGGGCTCGAGCAGTACTTC,CSVEDRGLEGLEQYF
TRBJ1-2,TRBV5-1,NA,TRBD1,TGCGCCAGCAGCCCAAGGACAGGGGGTAACTATGGCTACACCTTC,CASSPRTGGNYGYTF
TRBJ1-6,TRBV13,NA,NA,TGTGCCAGCAGCTTATACGCTCAGAATTCACCCCTCCACTTT,CASSLYAQNSPLHF
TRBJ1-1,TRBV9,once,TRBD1,TGTGCCAGCAGCATGGTGGACAGGGACACTGAAGCTTTCTTT,CASSMVDRDTEAFF
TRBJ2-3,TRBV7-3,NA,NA,TGTGCCAGCAGGGCTTCTAGCACAGATACGCAGTATTTT,CASRASSTDTQYF
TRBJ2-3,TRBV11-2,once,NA,TGTGCCAGCAGCATTACACTAGCAGCTACGCAGTATTTT,CASSITLAATQYF
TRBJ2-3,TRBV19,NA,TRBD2,TGTGCCAGTAGCCAGACTAGCTGGGCTGTGTATACGCAGTATTTT,CASSQTSWAVYTQYF
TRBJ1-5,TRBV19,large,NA,TGTGCCAGTAGTGCCACAGGGAATCAGCCCCAGCATTTT,CASSATGNQPQHF
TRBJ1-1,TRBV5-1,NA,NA,TGCGCCAGCAGCTGGGACTCCGCGGGGAGGACTGGAGCTTTCTTT,CASSWDSAGRTGAFF
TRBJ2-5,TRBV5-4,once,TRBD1,TGTGCCAGCAGCAGGGACAGGGAACCTTTGGTGACCCAGTACTTC,CASSRDREPLVTQYF